This T cell receptor beta chain was captured in a study of molecular identifiers for immune sequencing clone quantification. At the level of the study: Replicates partitioned RNA from approximately 20,000 or 98,000 naive CD8 cells into five parts, sequencing four.

Preparation of the bulk TCR libraries relied on previously described methods and listed TCR primers. TCRdb re-called the PCR reads through MiXCR, storing one row per CDR3 protein. In the table there are about 320,000 distinct CDR3 sequences, about a fifth of which are singletons. CDR1 is SGHAT, CDR2 FQNNGV, per germline. Trimming took off 5 bases at V and 5 bases at J, with 18 bases between the two ends. The CDR3 covers 15 residues. As regards this clonotype: As yet, its antigen is unknown.

Sorted naive CD8 T cells were those defined as CD8+CD4-CCR7+CD45RA+. Overall study findings and caveats: The share of molecules held by clones above 20 RNA copies was over 97% in effector cells and under 1% in naive cells.

The sample was naive CD8+ T cells from blood, with Jurkat cell RNA spiked in. The subset: FACS-sorted CD8+CD4-CCR7+CD45RA+ naive T cells. The V call is TRBV11-2, the J call TRBJ1-1; possibly TRBD1 for D (6 bases). The receptor's source is a human donor in good health. Some libraries in this study had Jurkat cell RNA spiked in. The CDR3 is CASSLLQGSETEAFF. DNA of the CDR3: TGTGCCAGCAGCCTCCTACAGGGAAGTGAAACTGAAGCTTTCTTT.